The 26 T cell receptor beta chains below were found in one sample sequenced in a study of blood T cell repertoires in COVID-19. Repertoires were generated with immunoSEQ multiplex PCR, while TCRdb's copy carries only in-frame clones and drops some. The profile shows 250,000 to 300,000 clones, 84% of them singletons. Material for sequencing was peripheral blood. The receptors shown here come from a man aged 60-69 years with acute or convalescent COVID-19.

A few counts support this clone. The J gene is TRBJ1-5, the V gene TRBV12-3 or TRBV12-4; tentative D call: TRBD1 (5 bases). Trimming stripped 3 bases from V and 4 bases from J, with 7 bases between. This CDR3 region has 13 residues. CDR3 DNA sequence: TGTGCCAGCAGTTTGACAGTAAATCAGCCCCAGCATTTT. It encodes CASSLTVNQPQHF.

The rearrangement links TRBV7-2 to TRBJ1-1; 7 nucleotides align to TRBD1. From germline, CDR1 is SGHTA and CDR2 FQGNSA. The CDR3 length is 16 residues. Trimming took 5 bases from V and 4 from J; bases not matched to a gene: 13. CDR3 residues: CASSQLQGQGGTEAFF. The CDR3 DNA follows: TGTGCCAGCAGCCAACTACAGGGGCAGGGGGGCACTGAAGCTTTCTTT.

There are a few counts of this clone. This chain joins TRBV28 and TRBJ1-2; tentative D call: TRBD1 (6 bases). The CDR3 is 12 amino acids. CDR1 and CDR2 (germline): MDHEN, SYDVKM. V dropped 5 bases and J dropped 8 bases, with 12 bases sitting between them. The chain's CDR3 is CASSTTDRGYTF. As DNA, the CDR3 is TGTGCCAGCAGTACGACAGACAGGGGCTACACCTTC.

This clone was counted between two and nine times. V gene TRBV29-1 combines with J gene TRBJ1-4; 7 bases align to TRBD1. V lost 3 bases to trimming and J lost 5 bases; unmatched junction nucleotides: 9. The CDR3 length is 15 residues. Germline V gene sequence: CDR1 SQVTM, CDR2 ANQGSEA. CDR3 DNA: TGCAGCGTTGACACTGGGCGAGGGGGCAATGAAAAACTGTTTTTT. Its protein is CSVDTGRGGNEKLFF.

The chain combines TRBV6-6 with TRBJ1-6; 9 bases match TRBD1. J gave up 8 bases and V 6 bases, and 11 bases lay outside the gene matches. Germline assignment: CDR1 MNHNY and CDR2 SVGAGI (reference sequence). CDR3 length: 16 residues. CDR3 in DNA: TGTGCCAGCAGGGGGGACCGGGACAGGGCGCATTCACCCCTCCACTTT. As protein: CASRGDRDRAHSPLHF.

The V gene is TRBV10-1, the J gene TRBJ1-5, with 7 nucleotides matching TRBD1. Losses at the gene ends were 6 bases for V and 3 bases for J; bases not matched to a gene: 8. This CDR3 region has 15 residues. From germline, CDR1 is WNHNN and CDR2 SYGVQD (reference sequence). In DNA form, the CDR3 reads TGCGCCAGCAGCACGGCGACAGGGTTCAATCAGCCCCAGCATTTT. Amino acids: CASSTATGFNQPQHF.

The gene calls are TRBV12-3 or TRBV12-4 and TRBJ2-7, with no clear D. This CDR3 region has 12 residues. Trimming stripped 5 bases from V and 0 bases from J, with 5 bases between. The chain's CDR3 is CASSPGSYEQYF. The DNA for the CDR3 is TGTGCCAGCAGTCCCGGCTCCTACGAGCAGTACTTC.

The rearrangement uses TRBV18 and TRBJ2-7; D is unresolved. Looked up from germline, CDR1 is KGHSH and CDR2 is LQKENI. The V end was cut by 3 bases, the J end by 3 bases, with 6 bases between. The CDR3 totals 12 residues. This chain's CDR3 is CASSPVGYEQYF. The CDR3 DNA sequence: TGTGCCAGCTCACCGGTCGGCTACGAGCAGTACTTC.

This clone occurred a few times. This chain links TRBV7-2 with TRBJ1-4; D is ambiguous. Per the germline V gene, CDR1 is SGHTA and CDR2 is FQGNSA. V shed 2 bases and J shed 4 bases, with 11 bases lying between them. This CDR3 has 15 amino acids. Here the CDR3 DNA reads TGTGCCAGCAGCTTAAATCCGGAGATTAATGAAAAACTGTTTTTT. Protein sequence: CASSLNPEINEKLFF. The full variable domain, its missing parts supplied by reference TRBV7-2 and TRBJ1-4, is GAGVSQSPSNKVTEKGKDVELRCDPISGHTALYWYRQSLGQGLEFLIYFQGNSAPDKSGLPSDRFSAERTGGSVSTLTIQRTQQEDSAVYLCASSLNPEINEKLFFGSGTQLSVL.

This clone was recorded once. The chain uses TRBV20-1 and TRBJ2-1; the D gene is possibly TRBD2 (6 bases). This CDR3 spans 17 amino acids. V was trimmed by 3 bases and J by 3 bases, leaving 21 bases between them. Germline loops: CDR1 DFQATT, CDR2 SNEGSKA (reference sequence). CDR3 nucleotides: TGCAGTGCTAGTTTGGGGATCCTAGCGATGTACTACAATGAGCAGTTCTTC. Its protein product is CSASLGILAMYYNEQFF.

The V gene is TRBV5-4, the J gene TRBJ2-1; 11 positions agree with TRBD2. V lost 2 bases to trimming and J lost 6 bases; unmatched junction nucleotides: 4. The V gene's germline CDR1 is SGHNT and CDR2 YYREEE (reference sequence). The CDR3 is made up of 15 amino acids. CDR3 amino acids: CASSFGLAGSNEQFF. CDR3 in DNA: TGTGCCAGCAGCTTCGGACTAGCGGGCAGCAATGAGCAGTTCTTC.

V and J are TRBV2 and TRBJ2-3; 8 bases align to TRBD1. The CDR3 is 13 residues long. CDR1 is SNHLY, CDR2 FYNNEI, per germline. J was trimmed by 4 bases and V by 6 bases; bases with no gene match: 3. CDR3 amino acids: CASRTTGADTQYF. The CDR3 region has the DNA TGTGCCAGCAGAACGACAGGGGCAGATACGCAGTATTTT. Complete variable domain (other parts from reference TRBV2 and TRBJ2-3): EPEVTQTPSHQVTQMGQEVILRCVPISNHLYFYWYRQILGQKVEFLVSFYNNEISEKSEIFDDQFSVERPDGSNFTLKIRSTKLEDSAMYFCASRTTGADTQYFGPGTRLTVL.

The CDR3 sequence: CASSLGQGGNTEAFF. Here the CDR3 DNA reads TGTGCCAGCAGCTTGGGTCAGGGGGGGAACACTGAAGCTTTCTTT. The chain has TRBV5-4 and TRBJ1-1; TRBD1 matches at 7 bases. The V and J ends lost 0 bases and 1 base, in that order; junction bases with no gene match: 3. The CDR3 spans 15 residues. CDR1 is SGHNT, CDR2 YYREEE, per germline (reference sequence).

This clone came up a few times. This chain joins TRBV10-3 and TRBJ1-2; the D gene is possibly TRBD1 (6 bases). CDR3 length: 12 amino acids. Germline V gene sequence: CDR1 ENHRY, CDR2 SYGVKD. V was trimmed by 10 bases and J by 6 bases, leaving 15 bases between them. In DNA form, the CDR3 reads TGTGCCAGCGGACAGCCCGGCGATGGCTACACCTTC. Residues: CASGQPGDGYTF.

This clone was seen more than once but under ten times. CDR3 DNA sequence: TGCGCCAGCAGCCGCGGCGGGGAACAAGAGACCCAGTACTTC. Its protein product is CASSRGGEQETQYF. The V and J genes are TRBV5-1 and TRBJ2-5; D perhaps matches TRBD2 (6 bases). CDR1 and CDR2 (germline): SGHRS, YFSETQ. Trimming left V 4 bases short and J 2 bases short, with 12 bases between. The CDR3 covers 14 residues.

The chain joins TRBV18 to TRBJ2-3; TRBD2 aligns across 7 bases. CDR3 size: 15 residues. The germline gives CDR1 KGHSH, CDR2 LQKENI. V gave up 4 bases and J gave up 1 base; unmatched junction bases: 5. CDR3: CASSRGGSGTDTQYF. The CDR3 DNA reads TGTGCCAGCTCACGAGGCGGGAGCGGCACAGATACGCAGTATTTT.

The CDR3 loop is CASSIWTGREGYTF. In nucleotides, the CDR3 is TGTGCCAGCAGCATCTGGACAGGGCGAGAGGGCTACACCTTC. V usage is TRBV11-1 and J usage is TRBJ1-2; 8 bases line up with TRBD1. The CDR3 covers 14 residues. V lost 5 bases, J lost 8 bases, and 10 bases stayed unmatched. Per the germline V gene, CDR1 is SGHAT and CDR2 is FQDESV (reference sequence). The variable domain in full, completed from reference TRBV11-1 and TRBJ1-2, reads EAEVAQSPRYKITEKSQAVAFWCDPISGHATLYWYRQILGQGPELLVQFQDESVVDDSQLPKDRFSAERLKGVDSTLKIQPAELGDSAMYLCASSIWTGREGYTFGSGTRLTVV.

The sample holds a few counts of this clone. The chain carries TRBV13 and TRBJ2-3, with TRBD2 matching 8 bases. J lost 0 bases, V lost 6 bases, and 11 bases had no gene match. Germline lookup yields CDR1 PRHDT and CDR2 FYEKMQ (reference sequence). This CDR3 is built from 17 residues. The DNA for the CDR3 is TGTGCCAGCAGTTCTAGGAGGCTAGCGGGTAGCACAGATACGCAGTATTTT. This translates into CASSSRRLAGSTDTQYF.

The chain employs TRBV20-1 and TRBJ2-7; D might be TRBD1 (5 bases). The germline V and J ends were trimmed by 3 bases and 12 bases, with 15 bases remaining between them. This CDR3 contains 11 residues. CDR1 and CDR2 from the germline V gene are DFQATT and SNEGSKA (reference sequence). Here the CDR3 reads CSARALEGVYF. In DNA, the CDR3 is TGCAGTGCTAGGGCACTGGAAGGGGTGTACTTC.

The CDR3 DNA is TGTGCCAGCAGCACTCGGACAGGGACCTTCCATAATTCACCCCTCCACTTT. It encodes CASSTRTGTFHNSPLHF. The V call is TRBV5-8, the J call TRBJ1-6; the match to TRBD1 covers 8 bases. Germline CDR1 is SGHTS and CDR2 is YDEGEE. V was pared by 4 bases and J by 5 bases, with 11 bases of the junction left unmatched. This CDR3 has 17 residues.

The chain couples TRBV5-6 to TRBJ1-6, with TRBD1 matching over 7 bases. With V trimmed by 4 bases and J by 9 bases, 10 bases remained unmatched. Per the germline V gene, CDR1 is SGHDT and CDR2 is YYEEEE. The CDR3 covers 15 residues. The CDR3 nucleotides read TGTGCCAGCAGCCCACGGGACAGAAATACTTCACCCCTCCACTTT. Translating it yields CASSPRDRNTSPLHF.

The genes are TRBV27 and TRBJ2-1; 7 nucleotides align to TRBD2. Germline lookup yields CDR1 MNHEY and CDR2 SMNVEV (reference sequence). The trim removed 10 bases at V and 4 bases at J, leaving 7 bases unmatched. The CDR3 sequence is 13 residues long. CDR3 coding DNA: TGTGCCACCCAGGCGGGAGAGTACAATGAGCAGTTCTTC. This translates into CATQAGEYNEQFF.

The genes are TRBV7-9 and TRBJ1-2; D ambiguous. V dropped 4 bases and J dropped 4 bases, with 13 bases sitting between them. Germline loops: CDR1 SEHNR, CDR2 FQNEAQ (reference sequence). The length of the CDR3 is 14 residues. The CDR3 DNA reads TGTGCCAGCAGCTCATACAGCGGTCCCTATGGCTACACCTTC. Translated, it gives CASSSYSGPYGYTF.

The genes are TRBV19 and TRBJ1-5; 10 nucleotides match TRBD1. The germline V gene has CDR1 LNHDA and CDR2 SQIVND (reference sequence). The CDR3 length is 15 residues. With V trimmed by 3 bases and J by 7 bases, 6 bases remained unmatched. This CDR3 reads CASSIRDRGGQPQHF. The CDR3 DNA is TGTGCCAGTAGTATCCGGGACAGGGGAGGGCAGCCCCAGCATTTT.

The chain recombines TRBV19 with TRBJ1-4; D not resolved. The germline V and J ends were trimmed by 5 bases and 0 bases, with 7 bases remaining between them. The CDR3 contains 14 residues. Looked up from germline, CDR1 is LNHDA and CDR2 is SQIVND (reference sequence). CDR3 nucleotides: TGTGCCAGTAGTTCGGGTGCAACTAATGAAAAACTGTTTTTT. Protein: CASSSGATNEKLFF.

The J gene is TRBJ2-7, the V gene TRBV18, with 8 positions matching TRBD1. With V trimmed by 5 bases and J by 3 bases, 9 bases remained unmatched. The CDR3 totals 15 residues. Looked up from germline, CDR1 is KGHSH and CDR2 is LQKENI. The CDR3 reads CASSGQGKGGYEQYF. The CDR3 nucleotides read TGTGCCAGCTCAGGACAGGGTAAGGGTGGCTACGAGCAGTACTTC.